Below are 16 T cell receptor beta chains sequenced from a single sample in a study of Ad26.COV2.S vaccination and SARS-CoV-2 variants. The repertoire was sequenced with immunoSEQ multiplex PCR; TCRdb's copy has only in-frame clones and lacks some. This table has 350,000 to 450,000 clones, around 90% appearing once. The material sequenced was peripheral blood, taken after recovery from COVID-19. These receptors all come from a human donor who had recovered from COVID-19.

The chain recombines TRBV27 with TRBJ2-2, with 7 bases matching TRBD1. V shed 1 base and J 10 bases; nucleotides not matched to a gene: 12. CDR3 size: 16 residues. Germline CDR1 reads MNHEY; CDR2 reads SMNVEV (reference sequence). The CDR3 here is CASSLWTGPRVEELFF. The DNA for the CDR3 is TGTGCCAGCAGTTTATGGACAGGCCCCCGAGTTGAGGAGCTGTTTTTT.

The chain joins TRBV13 to TRBJ1-5; the D is unclear. Germline CDR1 PRHDT, CDR2 FYEKMQ (reference sequence). V shed 0 bases and J shed 7 bases, with 13 bases lying between them. This CDR3 spans 15 amino acids. In DNA, the CDR3 is TGTGCCAGCAGCTTAGGCAGAGAACCCCCGCAGCCCCAGCATTTT. This translates into CASSLGREPPQPQHF.

The V gene is TRBV13, the J gene TRBJ1-4; possible D gene TRBD1, 6 bases. The CDR3 totals 16 residues. Germline CDR1 PRHDT, CDR2 FYEKMQ (reference sequence). V dropped 0 bases and J dropped 2 bases, with 10 bases sitting between them. CDR3 coding DNA: TGTGCCAGCAGCTTAGGATCCCAGGGGACTAATGAAAAACTGTTTTTT. As protein: CASSLGSQGTNEKLFF. The whole variable domain, remainder taken from reference TRBV13 and TRBJ1-4, is AAGVIQSPRHLIKEKRETATLKCYPIPRHDTVYWYQQGPGQDPQFLISFYEKMQSDKGSIPDRFSAQQFSDYHSELNMSSLELGDSALYFCASSLGSQGTNEKLFFGSGTQLSVL.

The chain combines TRBV5-1 with TRBJ1-2; the D gene is possibly TRBD1 (5 bases). The V and J ends lost 4 bases and 8 bases respectively, with 21 bases between them. The CDR3 has 15 amino acids. Germline lookup yields CDR1 SGHRS and CDR2 YFSETQ. This CDR3 is CASSPGWGSLEGYTF. As DNA, the CDR3 is TGCGCCAGCAGCCCGGGGTGGGGGTCTCTGGAAGGCTACACCTTC. Full variable domain (missing parts from reference TRBV5-1 and TRBJ1-2): KAGVTQTPRYLIKTRGQQVTLSCSPISGHRSVSWYQQTPGQGLQFLFEYFSETQRNKGNFPGRFSGRQFSNSRSEMNVSTLELGDSALYLCASSPGWGSLEGYTFGSGTRLTVV.

As concerns this clone: This specimen includes other DNA sequences encoding the same CDR3. This chain connects TRBV7-3 to TRBJ1-1, with D maybe TRBD1 (5 bases). V lost 0 bases and J 4 bases, leaving 6 bases between the germline ends. CDR1 and CDR2 from the germline V gene are SGHTA and FQGTGA. The CDR3 covers 13 residues. The CDR3: CASSLTGATEAFF. Here the CDR3 DNA reads TGTGCCAGCAGCTTAACTGGGGCCACTGAAGCTTTCTTT.

CDR3 nucleotide sequence: TGTGCCAGCAGGCCAGCAGATGGCTACACCTTC. Protein: CASRPADGYTF. The J gene is TRBJ1-2, the V gene TRBV2; no firm D call. The V end was cut by 6 bases, the J end by 6 bases, with 8 bases between. The CDR3 runs 11 residues. Germline V lookup: CDR1 SNHLY, CDR2 FYNNEI.

The V call is TRBV6-5, the J call TRBJ2-3, with a tentative D call TRBD2 (6 bases). Germline values: CDR1 MNHEY, CDR2 SVGAGI. The CDR3 covers 14 residues. V shed 2 bases and J shed 3 bases, with 9 bases lying between them. The CDR3 region is CASSYGGGTDTQYF. The DNA for the CDR3 is TGTGCCAGCAGTTACGGGGGAGGAACAGATACGCAGTATTTT.

The chain joins TRBV7-9 to TRBJ2-3; TRBD2 aligns across 12 bases. The trim removed 0 bases at V and 5 bases at J, leaving 12 bases unmatched. Germline V gives CDR1 SEHNR, CDR2 FQNEAQ (reference sequence). CDR3 length: 19 amino acids. The CDR3 spells CASSLASAGLAGGRDTQYF. In nucleotides, the CDR3 is TGTGCCAGCAGCTTAGCCTCGGCTGGGCTAGCGGGGGGGAGAGATACGCAGTATTTT.

V is TRBV20-1 and J is TRBJ1-3; D is ambiguous. There are 15 residues in the CDR3. V was clipped by 3 bases and J by 0 bases, with 12 bases between them. Germline CDR1 and CDR2: DFQATT and SNEGSKA (reference sequence). The DNA for the CDR3 is TGCAGTGCTAGTCCCCGGGCCACCTCTGGAAACACCATATATTTT. It translates to CSASPRATSGNTIYF.

This clone was counted a few times. This rearrangement joins TRBV11-2 to TRBJ1-2; TRBD1 agrees at 8 bases. Germline V gene lookup returns CDR1 SGHAT and CDR2 FQNNGV. The CDR3 contains 17 residues. Trimming cost V 7 bases and J 3 bases; bases outside gene matches: 16. The CDR3 sequence: CASTSSPGTGTYYGYTF. DNA of the CDR3: TGTGCCAGCACCTCTAGTCCCGGGACAGGAACATACTATGGCTACACCTTC.

V usage is TRBV27 and J usage is TRBJ1-2, with D unclear. Germline assignment: CDR1 MNHEY and CDR2 SMNVEV (reference sequence). The V gene lost 4 bases and the J gene lost 3 bases, with 9 bases spanning the gap. This CDR3 has 13 residues. In nucleotides, the CDR3 is TGTGCCAGCAGTTCAACAGCATACTATGGCTACACCTTC. Protein: CASSSTAYYGYTF.

The CDR3 reads CASPPRPYNEQFF. The CDR3 nucleotides read TGTGCCAGCCCCCCTCGGCCCTACAATGAGCAGTTCTTC. The chain employs TRBV21-1 and TRBJ2-1. TRBV21-1 is given as a pseudogene. There are 13 residues in the CDR3.

This clone has only one observation. The J gene is TRBJ2-1, the V gene TRBV7-9, with 7 bases aligning to TRBD1. From germline, CDR1 is SEHNR and CDR2 FQNEAQ (reference sequence). CDR3 length: 13 residues. The ends lost 5 bases at V and 6 bases at J; junction bases unmatched: 4. CDR3: CASSRQGINEQFF. CDR3 nucleotides: TGTGCCAGCAGCCGACAGGGCATCAATGAGCAGTTCTTC.

The rearrangement links TRBV7-9 to TRBJ2-5; 9 bases fit TRBD1. This CDR3 has 16 amino acids. CDR1 and CDR2 (germline): SEHNR, FQNEAQ (reference sequence). After removal of 2 bases from V and 5 bases from J, the junction contained 9 bases not matched to a gene. The CDR3 loop is CASSLWDRDGMETQYF. For the CDR3, the DNA is TGTGCCAGCAGCTTATGGGACAGGGATGGGATGGAGACCCAGTACTTC.

V and J are TRBV19 and TRBJ1-2; no clear D gene. Germline CDR1 is LNHDA and CDR2 is SQIVND (reference sequence). This CDR3 is built from 15 residues. V was trimmed by 4 bases and J by 2 bases, leaving 14 bases between them. CDR3 bases: TGTGCCAGTAGTAACGCCCGGACGGTCAACTATGGCTACACCTTC. It codes for CASSNARTVNYGYTF.

The CDR3 coding sequence is TGTGCCAGCAGCCCCGCTAGCGGGGGGCCTGAGCAGTTCTTC. It codes for CASSPASGGPEQFF. The chain recombines TRBV16 with TRBJ2-1, with 11 bases lining up with TRBD2. The germline CDR1 and CDR2 sequences are KGHSY and FQNENV. V was clipped by 4 bases and J by 9 bases; unmatched bases: 5. The CDR3 spans 14 residues.